The next 7 T cell receptor beta chains were all read from a single sample in a study of PD-1 blockade in mismatch repair-deficient tumors. Clones were sequenced by immunoSEQ multiplex PCR, and TCRdb holds only the in-frame ones, with some missing. The data hold about 79,000 clones, with 70% to 90% observed a single time. The sequencing here drew on peripheral blood, taken 44 weeks after starting pembrolizumab. The receptors originated from an adult with mismatch repair-deficient cancer.

This sequence joins TRBV9 and TRBJ1-1; no reliable D call. CDR1 SGDLS and CDR2 YYNGEE come from the germline V gene. V was cut by 4 bases and J by 1 base, with 11 bases left in between. The CDR3 has 14 amino acids. The CDR3, as DNA: TGTGCCAGCAGCCCATGGACGGGGAACACTGAAGCTTTCTTT. This translates into CASSPWTGNTEAFF.

The chain has TRBV30 and TRBJ2-1; D is ambiguous. V lost 0 bases to trimming and J lost 12 bases, with 18 bases between them. The germline gives CDR1 GTSNPN, CDR2 SVGIG (reference sequence). The CDR3 loop spans 14 amino acids. The CDR3 region is CAWSVMARDTGQFF. In DNA, the CDR3 is TGTGCCTGGAGTGTAATGGCCCGCGACACCGGGCAGTTCTTC.

This clone appeared a single time. The V gene is TRBV29-1, the J gene TRBJ1-1, with no clear D. V was pared by 6 bases and J by 5 bases, with 10 bases between. The CDR3 has 11 amino acids. CDR1 is SQVTM and CDR2 is ANQGSEA in the germline V gene. The CDR3 reads CSVEAGTEAFF. The CDR3 bases are TGCAGCGTCGAGGCCGGGACTGAAGCTTTCTTT.

To note about this clone: This may arise from a read error, as a much more abundant clone is one base away. The chain joins TRBV5-6 to TRBJ2-2; 11 bases align to TRBD1. The CDR3 covers 15 residues. Trimming took 4 bases from V and 5 from J; bases not matched to a gene: 4. Germline assignment: CDR1 SGHDT and CDR2 YYEEEE. The CDR3 nucleotides are TGTGCCAGCAGCCCGGGGACAGGGGGAACCGGGGAGCTGTTTTTT. Protein product: CASSPGTGGTGELFF. Supplemented by reference TRBV5-6 and TRBJ2-2, the full variable domain reads DAGVTQSPTHLIKTRGQQVTLRCSPKSGHDTVSWYQQALGQGPQFIFQYYEEEERQRGNFPDRFSGHQFPNYSSELNVNALLLGDSALYLCASSPGTGGTGELFFGEGSRLTVL.

This chain links TRBV11-3 with TRBJ2-2; no reliable D call. The V end was cut by 8 bases, the J end by 5 bases, with 9 bases between. This CDR3 region has 12 residues. Per germline, CDR1 SGHNT and CDR2 YENEEA. The CDR3 loop reads CASLTETGELFF. The CDR3 bases are TGTGCCAGCCTCACAGAAACCGGGGAGCTGTTTTTT.

This chain joins TRBV6-5 and TRBJ1-5; 7 bases line up with TRBD1. J gave up 10 bases and V 7 bases, and 13 bases lay outside the gene matches. CDR3 size: 14 residues. Per germline, CDR1 MNHEY and CDR2 SVGAGI. The chain's CDR3 is CASILDRRRGPQHF. As DNA, the CDR3 is TGTGCCAGCATTCTGGACAGGCGGCGGGGACCCCAGCATTTT.

The chain employs TRBV10-3 and TRBJ2-7; 13 bases agree with TRBD2. The CDR3 length is 14 residues. Trimming cost V 9 bases and J 3 bases; bases outside gene matches: 5. Germline loops: CDR1 ENHRY, CDR2 SYGVKD. CDR3 sequence reads: CAIGTSGIHYEQYF. CDR3 DNA sequence: TGTGCCATTGGGACTAGCGGGATCCACTACGAGCAGTACTTC.